Here is one TCR beta chain with its context. One Seattle source followed patients from active infection through their disease course. In the original processing: Reference gene primer amplification in the assay estimated nucleated cell counts. Profiled with immunoSEQ multiplex PCR; TCRdb holds only in-frame clones, not every one. The DNA gave D and trimming, while V, J and clone size come from that table. The sample lists 250,000 to 300,000 clones, about nine tenths seen once, with about 11% in the top ten. The sample is drawn from a study of blood T cell repertoires in COVID-19. The CDR3 runs to 16 residues. Germline assignment: CDR1 SGHRS and CDR2 YFSETQ. The V gene lost 4 bases and the J gene lost 0 bases, with 14 bases spanning the gap.

The chain is built from TRBV5-1 and TRBJ1-5, with TRBD1 as a possible D gene (5 bases). The sample consisted of peripheral blood. This receptor was identified in a woman aged 25-40 years with COVID-19, enrolled during active disease. CDR3 nucleotides: TGCGCCAGCAGCCCAGGACACTCTAATAGCAATCAGCCCCAGCATTTT. Its translation: CASSPGHSNSNQPQHF.